Listed below are T cell receptor beta chains from one sample, sequenced in a study of blood T cell repertoires in COVID-19. Assay: immunoSEQ multiplex PCR; the TCRdb copy retains only in-frame clones and omits some. The table shows hundreds of thousands of clones, with around 90% occurring only once. The sample comprised PBMCs or T cells enriched from blood (not recorded which). The origin of the receptors is a woman in her twenties or thirties with acute COVID-19. Both conserved end residues are part of each CDR3. The order of the fields is CDR3 protein, CDR3 DNA, CDR3 length, D gene, clone size, J gene, V gene. The D gene is left open where the match is weak. Some rows mark clone size as missing; the rest say once, few, many or name a class of expanded clone.

CDR3: CASSLGLAGAGDEQFF
DNA: TGTGCCAGCAGTTTGGGATTAGCGGGGGCGGGCGATGAGCAGTTCTTC
length: 16
D: TRBD2
size: .
J: TRBJ2-1
V: TRBV6-5

CDR3: CAWSQAGTGGKLFF
DNA: TGTGCCTGGAGTCAAGCCGGGACAGGGGGAAAACTGTTTTTT
length: 14
D: TRBD1
size: .
J: TRBJ1-4
V: TRBV30

CDR3: CASRRGTGNRWDQPQHF
DNA: TGTGCCAGCAGACGAGGGACAGGGAACCGATGGGATCAGCCCCAGCATTTT
length: 17
D: TRBD1
size: .
J: TRBJ1-5
V: TRBV7-4

CDR3: CASSLDQGSYEQYF
DNA: TGTGCCAGCAGCTTAGATCAGGGCTCCTACGAGCAGTACTTC
length: 14
D: .
size: .
J: TRBJ2-7
V: TRBV11-1

CDR3: CASSPNHGTGGVAGELFF
DNA: TGTGCCAGCAGTCCGAATCACGGGACAGGGGGTGTAGCCGGGGAGCTGTTTTTT
length: 18
D: TRBD1
size: .
J: TRBJ2-2
V: TRBV27

CDR3: CASSRQGKSQAFF
DNA: TGTGCCAGCAGCCGACAGGGAAAGTCCCAAGCTTTCTTT
length: 13
D: TRBD1
size: .
J: TRBJ1-1
V: TRBV7-3

CDR3: CASSATGGGEQFF
DNA: TGTGCCAGCAGTGCTACAGGCGGGGGTGAGCAGTTCTTC
length: 13
D: TRBD2
size: .
J: TRBJ2-1
V: TRBV2

CDR3: CASSAGPISYEQYF
DNA: TGTGCCAGCAGCGCTGGCCCAATCTCCTACGAGCAGTACTTC
length: 14
D: .
size: .
J: TRBJ2-7
V: TRBV9

CDR3: CASRLQGASGNQPQHF
DNA: TGTGCCAGTAGATTACAGGGGGCGTCAGGCAATCAGCCCCAGCATTTT
length: 16
D: TRBD1
size: .
J: TRBJ1-5
V: TRBV19

CDR3: CARRDSSYEQYF
DNA: TGTGCCCGCCGGGACTCCTCCTACGAGCAGTACTTC
length: 12
D: .
size: .
J: TRBJ2-7
V: TRBV30

CDR3: CASSPDRVPGANVLTF
DNA: TGCGCCAGCAGCCCGGACAGGGTCCCTGGGGCCAACGTCCTGACTTTC
length: 16
D: TRBD1
size: .
J: TRBJ2-6
V: TRBV4-3

CDR3: CASSSAGGTGVSYEQYF
DNA: TGTGCCAGCAGTTCGGCCGGAGGGACAGGGGTCTCCTACGAGCAGTACTTC
length: 17
D: TRBD1
size: .
J: TRBJ2-7
V: TRBV7-8

CDR3: CASSPLPDMPPHKTQYF
DNA: TGTGCCAGCTCACCACTCCCGGACATGCCCCCGCACAAGACGCAGTATTTT
length: 17
D: .
size: .
J: TRBJ2-3
V: TRBV18

CDR3: CASSLAGSYEQYF
DNA: TGTGCCAGCAGCTTAGCGGGATCCTACGAGCAGTACTTC
length: 13
D: .
size: .
J: TRBJ2-7
V: TRBV11-3

CDR3: CSAGGLGGETQYF
DNA: TGCAGCGCCGGAGGACTCGGAGGAGAGACCCAGTACTTC
length: 13
D: .
size: .
J: TRBJ2-5
V: TRBV29-1

CDR3: CASSLRGASYNEQFF
DNA: TGTGCCAGCAGCTTACGGGGGGCCTCCTACAATGAGCAGTTCTTC
length: 15
D: .
size: .
J: TRBJ2-1
V: TRBV7-3

CDR3: CSVAPPTGGISYGYTF
DNA: TGCAGCGTTGCCCCTCCGACAGGGGGAATAAGCTATGGCTACACCTTC
length: 16
D: TRBD1
size: .
J: TRBJ1-2
V: TRBV29-1

CDR3: CASSPTLTDRGHGNTIYF
DNA: TGTGCCAGCAGTCCAACGCTCACCGACAGGGGGCATGGAAACACCATATATTTT
length: 18
D: TRBD1
size: .
J: TRBJ1-3
V: TRBV27

CDR3: CASSLAGTGGHYGYTF
DNA: TGTGCCAGCAGCTTGGCCGGTACAGGGGGCCACTATGGCTACACCTTC
length: 16
D: TRBD1
size: .
J: TRBJ1-2
V: TRBV5-6

CDR3: CSVREALSNQPQHF
DNA: TGCAGCGTTCGGGAAGCACTCAGCAATCAGCCCCAGCATTTT
length: 14
D: .
size: few
J: TRBJ1-5
V: TRBV29-1

CDR3: CASSLRLAGVGANVLTF
DNA: TGTGCCAGCAGTCTGAGACTAGCGGGAGTTGGTGCCAACGTCCTGACTTTC
length: 17
D: TRBD2
size: .
J: TRBJ2-6
V: TRBV28

CDR3: CASSQVLRVPDTDTQYF
DNA: TGCGCCAGCAGCCAAGTCCTCCGGGTCCCCGACACAGATACGCAGTATTTT
length: 17
D: .
size: .
J: TRBJ2-3
V: TRBV4-3

CDR3: CATRRSSNEKLFF
DNA: TGTGCCACCAGGAGGTCCAGTAATGAAAAACTGTTTTTT
length: 13
D: .
size: .
J: TRBJ1-4
V: TRBV19

CDR3: CATSRVPGLSTDTQYF
DNA: TGTGCCACCAGCAGAGTTCCGGGACTCTCCACAGATACGCAGTATTTT
length: 16
D: .
size: .
J: TRBJ2-3
V: TRBV15

CDR3: CASSLGDWLPDTDTQYF
DNA: TGTGCCAGCAGCTTAGGGGACTGGCTACCTGACACAGATACGCAGTATTTT
length: 17
D: .
size: .
J: TRBJ2-3
V: TRBV7-8

CDR3: CASSWSVVGRSGELFF
DNA: TGTGCCAGCAGTTGGTCAGTCGTAGGAAGGAGCGGGGAGCTGTTTTTT
length: 16
D: .
size: once
J: TRBJ2-2
V: TRBV28

CDR3: CASRSGRTDEQYF
DNA: TGTGCCAGCAGAAGCGGGAGAACGGACGAGCAGTACTTC
length: 13
D: TRBD2
size: .
J: TRBJ2-7
V: TRBV27

CDR3: CSASPDSLGNTIYF
DNA: TGCAGTGCTAGTCCGGACAGCCTTGGAAACACCATATATTTT
length: 14
D: .
size: .
J: TRBJ1-3
V: TRBV20-1